This T cell receptor beta chain was identified during a study of blood T cell repertoires in COVID-19 (dated by TCRdb to 2020 to 2022). Background for the entire study: Collaborator samples came from the United States, Italy and Spain and covered acute and convalescent phases of COVID-19. The prospective study material was composed of cDNA or gDNA derived from T cells, B-cell-depleted T cells, or PBMCs. Subjects who had been exposed to COVID-19, were actively infected with it, or had recovered from it provided the deeply sampled blood TCRbeta repertoires that made up the dataset. The repertoires were made available in a free public database intended to serve as a resource for research on the immune response to SARS-CoV-2. The samples were drawn from the first 160 participants of the ongoing ImmuneRACE study and from under 1,500 subjects provided by 6 global collaborators. Nearly every sample came with metadata listing a de-identified subject ID, COVID-19 status, age in years and sex. HLA class I and class II types, where available, came from metadata supplied by the sample provider rather than from assay-based typing. On the study overall, not on this receptor specifically: Clinical and demographic metadata were provided uncurated, with the amount varying by source and participant.

This clone was observed a single time. Its recognized antigen is unknown. No base qualities exist here, and no much larger clone lies one base off it. Each collaborating institution followed its own protocols to collect whole blood in K2EDTA tubes. For TCRbeta analysis, collaborator samples were shipped as frozen whole blood, as isolated PBMCs, or as DNA extracted from either sample type. Deletion took 6 bases off V and 7 bases off J, with a span of 19 bases between the germline ends. From the cysteine through the phenylalanine, the CDR3 covers 15 amino acids. The retained sequence is limited to the CDR3, 45 bases, with the frame set at the first base. Via the germline V gene (reference sequence), CDR1 is LNHDA and CDR2 SQIVND. The immunoSEQ Assay, a bias-controlled multiplex PCR, was used to amplify TCRbeta CDR3 regions from genomic DNA. The published analysis was carried out like this. Within the assay, amplification of reference gene primers was used to estimate how many nucleated cells each sample contained. Sequence reads were collapsed and filtered to measure the absolute abundance of every unique TCRbeta CDR3 rearrangement. For each sample, productive Simpson clonality was calculated as the square root of Simpson's diversity index across productive rearrangements. Here the immuneACCESS table is served through TCRdb, limited to in-frame sequences with V and J called. Missing clones are a known gap in these copies; in checked studies unresolved V genes cover under half, and the rest lacks a known reason. That table gives V, J and clone size, and the DNA gave D and trimming. The sample has approximately 230,000 clones on record, about 85% of them singletons. In total, the top ten clones hold 15% to 20% of the sample.

The chain employs TRBV19 and TRBJ2-1; TRBD2 is perhaps the D gene, given 6 matching bases. The sequence derives from a man aged 30-40 years with active or convalescent COVID-19. Sample: peripheral blood. The base sequence is TGTGCCAGTAGCAAACTAGTCGGGGGTGATAATGAGCAGTTCTTC. Its product reads: CASSKLVGGDNEQFF.